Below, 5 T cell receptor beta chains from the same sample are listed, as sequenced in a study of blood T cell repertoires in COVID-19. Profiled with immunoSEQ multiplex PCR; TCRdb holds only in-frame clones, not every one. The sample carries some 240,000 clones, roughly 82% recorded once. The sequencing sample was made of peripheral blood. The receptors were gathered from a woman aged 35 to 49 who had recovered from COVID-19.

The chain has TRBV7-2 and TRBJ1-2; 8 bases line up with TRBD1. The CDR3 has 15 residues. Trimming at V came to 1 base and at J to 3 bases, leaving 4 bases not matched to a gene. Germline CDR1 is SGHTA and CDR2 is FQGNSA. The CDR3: CASSLESGGYYGYTF. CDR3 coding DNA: TGTGCCAGCAGCTTAGAATCAGGGGGCTACTATGGCTACACCTTC.

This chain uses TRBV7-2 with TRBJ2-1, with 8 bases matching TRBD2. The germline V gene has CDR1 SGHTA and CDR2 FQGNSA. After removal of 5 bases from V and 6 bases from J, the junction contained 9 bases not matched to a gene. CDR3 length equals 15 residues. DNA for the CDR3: TGTGCCAGCAGCCGGGACCGGGGGGGAGGCAATGAGCAGTTCTTC. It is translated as CASSRDRGGGNEQFF.

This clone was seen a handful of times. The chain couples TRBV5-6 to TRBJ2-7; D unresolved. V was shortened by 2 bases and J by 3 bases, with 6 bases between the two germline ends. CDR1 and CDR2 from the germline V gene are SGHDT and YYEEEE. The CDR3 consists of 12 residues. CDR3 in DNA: TGTGCCAGCAGCTTTAATCTCTACGAGCAGTACTTC. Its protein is CASSFNLYEQYF.

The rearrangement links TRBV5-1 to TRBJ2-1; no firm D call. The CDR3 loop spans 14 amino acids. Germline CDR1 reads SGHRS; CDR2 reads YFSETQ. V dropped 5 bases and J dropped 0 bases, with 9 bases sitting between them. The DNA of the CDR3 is TGCGCCAGCAGGTTAGACTTCTCCTACAATGAGCAGTTCTTC. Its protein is CASRLDFSYNEQFF.

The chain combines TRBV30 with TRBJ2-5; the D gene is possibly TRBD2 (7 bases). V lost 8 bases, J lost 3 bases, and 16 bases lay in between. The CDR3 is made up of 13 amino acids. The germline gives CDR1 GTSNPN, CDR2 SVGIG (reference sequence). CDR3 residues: CAGLGGRKETQYF. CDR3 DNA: TGTGCCGGACTCGGGGGGCGGAAAGAGACCCAGTACTTC.